This T cell receptor (beta chain) appears in the sequencing data of a study of blood T cell repertoires in COVID-19. The repertoire was sequenced with immunoSEQ multiplex PCR; TCRdb's copy has only in-frame clones and lacks some. The table records under 200,000 clones, 84% of them present only once. This sequence was found in a man aged 40-55 years who had recovered from COVID-19. Sequencing was done on a sample of peripheral blood.

The CDR3 DNA reads TGCGCCAGCAGCCTAAGGGGCTCGTTGGGGGAGCAGTACTTC. Translated, it gives CASSLRGSLGEQYF. The J gene is TRBJ2-7, the V gene TRBV4-1; D possibly corresponds to TRBD1 (5 bases). Trimming took 4 bases from V and 7 from J, leaving 17 bases between them. Germline CDR1 reads MGHRA; CDR2 reads YSYEKL. The CDR3 is made up of 14 amino acids.